This T cell receptor beta chain was obtained from a study of shared clonotypes between healthy human individuals (dated by TCRdb to 2020 to 2021). With regard to the full study: A few men and two women, aged 18 to 49 years, made up the cohort. For each donor, three plates each were used for CD4 naive and CD4 memory, two plates were used for CD8 naive, and one plate was used for CD8 memory. To estimate repertoire size and how much clonotype sharing occurs between individuals, the study deeply sequenced the blood TCR repertoires of five healthy adults. Different laboratories and diverse techniques were used to prepare libraries and sequence TCR repertoires, to increase sequencing depth and limit assay-specific biases. Between about 0.85 and 10 billion PBMCs per donor were obtained by leukapheresis. Here is what the overall study found, with its caveats: Pairwise subsampling indicated that sequencing depth was expected to affect the degree of clonotype sharing among donors. Sampling was restricted to blood, and TCR repertoires in tissues likely differ from the TCR repertoires found in blood. Incomplete sequencing was indicated by rarefaction of sorted-subset datasets, despite the large sequencing depth. Because the study included a small number of donors, the genetic and exposure-history diversity represented was limited. About 4.5% of naive CD4, 3.5% of naive CD8, roughly 2.5% of memory CD4, and 0.35% to 0.4% of memory CD8 clonotypes were shared across a few donors. Estimated clonotype richness was generally larger for naive than for memory subsets. Compared with non-shared clonotypes, clonotypes shared by all four sorted-subset donors had higher generation probabilities.

Details on this clone: The antigen it binds to is not known. The input lacks base qualities; no much larger clone sits a single base away.

TCR CDR3 regions were amplified from genomic DNA by multiplex PCR using the deep immunoSEQ assay. Extracted genomic DNA from each cell subset was distributed evenly across all wells of several immunoSEQ 96-well plates, and each plate was treated as a replicate. For sorted subsets, each replicate PCR was loaded with around 200 ng genomic DNA, equivalent to roughly 30,000 T cell genomes. Purified libraries were measured with a Qubit 3.0 fluorometer, size-checked on a Bioanalyzer 2100, and measured again with the KAPA Library Quantification kit. Every immunoSEQ 96-well plate was sequenced on a dedicated single-read 150-cycle Illumina NextSeq 550 flow cell. The paper's data handling went like this. Because only junctional sequences without quality scores were contained in the immunoSEQ output, filtering matching that applied to full-length reads could not be performed. To assign V/J genes and CDR3, sequences were annotated using PyIR, a Python wrapper for IgBLAST v1.9, with IMGT germline references. Reads were removed for weak V/J assignments (E-value above 1e-6), missing CDR3, stop codons, out-of-frame junctions, or ambiguous translated residues. V3J clonotypes were defined by identical inferred V gene, J gene, and CDR3 amino acid sequence. To compute the percentage overlap between repertoires, the number of shared unique clonotypes was divided by the size of the smaller repertoire. Richness of each repertoire was evaluated using RTK rarefaction, the Chao1 estimator, and Recon v2.1 estimates of unobserved clonotypes. For all TCRbeta clonotypes obtained by the gDNA method from a few donors, generation probabilities were computed with OLGA. The clones in this table, taken by TCRdb from immuneACCESS, are in-frame only. Not every clone is retained; where verified, under half of the shortfall comes from an unresolved V gene, and the cause of the rest is unknown. The DNA was the basis for D and trimming; V, J and clone size are from that table. Across this sample there are roughly 650,000 clones, with roughly 97% seen only once. About 0.06% of the sample goes to the ten largest clones.

The donors were healthy, HIV-negative adults who had no recently reported acute infections or vaccinations. Every donor was a Caucasian adult residing in Nashville, Tennessee, USA. CD4+ T cells were enriched through magnetic negative selection, after which naive cells were positively selected on CD45RA and the remaining negative fraction served as the memory subset. Blood was collected by leukapheresis, and PBMCs were isolated by Ficoll-Histopaque density gradient centrifugation and then cryopreserved in liquid nitrogen vapor phase. Analytical flow cytometry was used to check the purity and quantity of each magnetically sorted T cell population. From each sorted fraction, genomic DNA was isolated and quantified by UV absorbance on a Nanodrop 2000c. Measured from the cysteine to the phenylalanine, the CDR3 is 19 residues long. The entry retains the CDR3 DNA only, 57 bases that are in frame from base 1. Trimming costs V 5 bases and J 0 bases, and their ends lie 22 bases apart. The germline V gene supplies CDR1 MGHRA and CDR2 YSYEKL.

Material for sequencing was naive CD4+ T cells sorted from blood. What this sample's cell subset or site label stands for: CD45RA+ positively selected. Recombination joined TRBV4-1 with TRBJ2-2; TRBD1 might be the D gene, on 7 matching bases. This receptor was identified in a woman under 40 in good health. CDR3 sequence: CASSTWGDRDKTNTGELFF. The nucleotide sequence is given as TGCGCCAGCAGCACGTGGGGGGACAGAGATAAAACGAACACCGGGGAGCTGTTTTTT.